Below are 29 T cell receptor beta chains sequenced from a single sample in a study of cytomegalovirus exposure and HLA in healthy donors. The PCR used 60 Vbeta and 13 Jbeta primers. Only in-frame clones appear in the TCRdb table, and some are missing; sequencing was by immunoSEQ multiplex PCR. The sample yields tens of thousands of clones, roughly 80% seen once. Sequencing was done on a sample of PBMCs. The receptors stem from a human donor in good health.

The V and J genes are TRBV19 and TRBJ2-1; 11 positions agree with TRBD2. CDR1 is LNHDA, CDR2 SQIVND, per germline (reference sequence). V gave up 5 bases and J gave up 4 bases; unmatched junction bases: 7. This CDR3 is built from 16 residues. The CDR3 region is CASSFTLAGGYNEQFF. The DNA for the CDR3 is TGTGCCAGTAGTTTTACCTTAGCGGGGGGGTACAATGAGCAGTTCTTC.

A few counts support this clone. The chain is built from TRBV7-2 and TRBJ1-1; D unresolved. Trimming removed 3 bases from V and 0 bases from J, with 5 bases in between. CDR1 is SGHTA and CDR2 is FQGNSA in the germline V gene. CDR3 length: 13 residues. CDR3 region: CASSFTVNTEAFF. CDR3 bases: TGTGCCAGCAGCTTTACAGTGAACACTGAAGCTTTCTTT. Filled out from reference TRBV7-2 and TRBJ1-1, the complete variable domain reads GAGVSQSPSNKVTEKGKDVELRCDPISGHTALYWYRQSLGQGLEFLIYFQGNSAPDKSGLPSDRFSAERTGGSVSTLTIQRTQQEDSAVYLCASSFTVNTEAFFGQGTRLTVV.

CDR3 nucleotide sequence: TGTGCCAGCAGCAAGGGGCAGGGGGTAGGGGAGCTGTTTTTT. Translation: CASSKGQGVGELFF. V is TRBV21-1 and J is TRBJ2-2; the table's D call TRBD1 went unverified against the DNA. TRBV21-1 represents a pseudogene. CDR3 length equals 14 residues.

This clone has more than one count but fewer than ten. The chain is built from TRBV9 and TRBJ2-3, with TRBD2 identical over 9 bases. Germline V gene lookup returns CDR1 SGDLS and CDR2 YYNGEE. The junction had 10 bases not matched to a gene; V was cut back by 0 bases and J by 5 bases. The CDR3 is 17 amino acids. As DNA, the CDR3 is TGTGCCAGCAGCGTAGTTGGGCTAGCGGGGATCTTAGATACGCAGTATTTT. The encoded protein is CASSVVGLAGILDTQYF.

The rearrangement uses TRBV11-2 and TRBJ2-7; the match to TRBD2 covers 12 bases. The CDR3 runs to 15 residues. Germline lookup yields CDR1 SGHAT and CDR2 FQNNGV. Germline trimming cut 5 bases from V and 7 bases from J; bases unmatched to any gene: 9. The CDR3 protein is CASSLGLAGSGEQYF. The CDR3 bases are TGTGCCAGCAGCCTCGGACTAGCGGGGTCTGGGGAGCAGTACTTC.

The chain carries TRBV7-6 and TRBJ2-7; the match to TRBD1 covers 9 bases. J was trimmed by 3 bases and V by 5 bases; bases with no gene match: 8. Germline V lookup: CDR1 SGHVS, CDR2 FNYEAQ. This CDR3 spans 15 amino acids. The CDR3 nucleotides are TGTGCCAGCAGCCCGATCGGGACAGGGTACTACGAGCAGTACTTC. Translation gives CASSPIGTGYYEQYF.

This chain joins TRBV5-6 and TRBJ2-3; 7 positions match TRBD1. The CDR3 runs 17 residues. In germline, CDR1 is SGHDT, CDR2 YYEEEE. With V trimmed by 4 bases and J by 1 base, 12 bases remained unmatched. The CDR3 region is CASSIAGTVAGTDTQYF. The DNA of the CDR3 is TGTGCCAGCAGCATAGCCGGGACAGTGGCGGGCACAGATACGCAGTATTTT.

The rearrangement links TRBV7-2 to TRBJ2-5; 10 bases match TRBD1. Trimming took 1 base from V and 3 from J; bases not matched to a gene: 11. CDR1 is SGHTA, CDR2 FQGNSA, per germline. The CDR3 is 18 amino acids. This chain's CDR3 is CASSLVWTGGAAKETQYF. The CDR3 DNA is TGTGCCAGCAGCTTAGTATGGACAGGGGGGGCGGCAAAAGAGACCCAGTACTTC.

V is TRBV19 and J is TRBJ1-2, with a tentative D call TRBD1 (5 bases). Germline CDR1 and CDR2: LNHDA and SQIVND (reference sequence). The germline V and J ends were trimmed by 1 base and 14 bases, with 17 bases remaining between them. This CDR3 region has 13 residues. The CDR3 region is CASSIAQEKGWTF. The DNA for the CDR3 is TGTGCCAGTAGTATAGCACAGGAGAAGGGTTGGACCTTC. Filled out from reference TRBV19 and TRBJ1-2, the complete variable domain reads DGGITQSPKYLFRKEGQNVTLSCEQNLNHDAMYWYRQDPGQGLRLIYYSQIVNDFQKGDIAEGYSVSREKKESFPLTVTSAQKNPTAFYLCASSIAQEKGWTFGSGTRLTVV.

This chain uses TRBV19 with TRBJ1-1; D remains ambiguous. Deletions cut 5 bases from V and 4 bases from J, with 14 bases between. The CDR3 is 14 amino acids. Germline CDR1 and CDR2: LNHDA and SQIVND (reference sequence). CDR3 residues: CASSGGRTFTEAFF. Here the CDR3 DNA reads TGTGCCAGTAGTGGAGGACGAACCTTCACTGAAGCTTTCTTT.

The chain employs TRBV18 and TRBJ1-5, with TRBD1 matching over 7 bases. This CDR3 spans 16 amino acids. The germline V gene has CDR1 KGHSH and CDR2 LQKENI. The V and J ends lost 2 bases and 4 bases, in that order; junction bases with no gene match: 8. The CDR3 spells CASSPNYRGRNQPQHF. In DNA, the CDR3 is TGTGCCAGCTCACCAAATTATAGGGGGCGGAATCAGCCCCAGCATTTT.

The rearrangement links TRBV12-1 to TRBJ2-1; the table calls TRBD2, which could not be checked here. TRBV12-1 is a documented pseudogene. The CDR3 consists of 14 residues. The CDR3 protein is CASSLDSKINEQFF. Written as DNA, the CDR3 is TGTGCCAGCAGCTTGGATAGCAAGATAAATGAGCAGTTCTTC.

The gene calls are TRBV7-8 and TRBJ2-1, with a possible D match to TRBD2 (5 bases). This CDR3 spans 17 amino acids. Germline CDR1 SGHVS, CDR2 FQNEAQ. Trimming removed 0 bases from V and 4 bases from J, with 16 bases in between. CDR3 region: CASSLAPSSPSYNEQFF. CDR3 bases: TGTGCCAGCAGCTTAGCTCCTAGCAGTCCCTCGTACAATGAGCAGTTCTTC. The full variable domain, completed using reference TRBV7-8 and TRBJ2-1, is GAGVSQSPRYKVAKRGQDVALRCDPISGHVSLFWYQQALGQGPEFLTYFQNEAQLDKSGLPSDRFFAERPEGSVSTLKIQRTQQEDSAVYLCASSLAPSSPSYNEQFFGPGTRLTVL.

With respect to this clone: A junction end diverges from the germline sequence, so it may reflect a read error. The chain carries TRBV15 and TRBJ2-7; TRBD1 aligns across 8 bases. Germline V gene sequence: CDR1 LNHNV, CDR2 YYDKDF (reference sequence). CDR3 length: 13 residues. The chain's CDR3 is CATSSAWAGTGDF. The CDR3, as DNA: TGTGCCACCAGCAGCGCCTGGGCAGGGACAGGCGACTTC.

The chain has TRBV7-2 and TRBJ2-7; 10 nucleotides match TRBD1. Germline V gives CDR1 SGHTA, CDR2 FQGNSA. Trimming removed 1 base from V and 9 bases from J; junction bases left unmatched: 9. This CDR3 contains 15 residues. DNA of the CDR3: TGTGCCAGCAGCTTAGACCGGGACAGGGGTTATGGGCAGTACTTC. Protein product: CASSLDRDRGYGQYF. Complete variable domain (other parts from reference TRBV7-2 and TRBJ2-7): GAGVSQSPSNKVTEKGKDVELRCDPISGHTALYWYRQSLGQGLEFLIYFQGNSAPDKSGLPSDRFSAERTGGSVSTLTIQRTQQEDSAVYLCASSLDRDRGYGQYFGPGTRLTVT.

This chain joins TRBV11-2 and TRBJ2-2; 7 positions agree with TRBD1. The V gene end was trimmed by 0 bases and the J gene end by 6 bases; junction bases not matched to a gene: 4. The CDR3 covers 15 residues. Germline V gives CDR1 SGHAT, CDR2 FQNNGV. The CDR3 reads CASSLETGSPGELFF. The DNA for the CDR3 is TGTGCCAGCAGCTTAGAGACAGGGAGTCCCGGGGAGCTGTTTTTT.

This clone was observed a handful of times. The J gene is TRBJ2-4, the V gene TRBV27; 8 bases map to TRBD1. Germline V gene lookup returns CDR1 MNHEY and CDR2 SMNVEV (reference sequence). Germline trimming cut 10 bases from V and 1 base from J; bases unmatched to any gene: 3. This CDR3 is built from 13 residues. In nucleotides, the CDR3 is TGTGCCATTTGGGACAGGGCCAAAAACATTCAGTACTTC. Translated: CAIWDRAKNIQYF.

The V gene is TRBV7-2, the J gene TRBJ2-6; no firm D call. The CDR3 is 17 amino acids. Germline V gene sequence: CDR1 SGHTA, CDR2 FQGNSA. V lost 2 bases and J 2 bases, leaving 13 bases between the germline ends. The CDR3 DNA follows: TGTGCCAGCAGCTTAAACGGTATCGGAGCTGGGGCCAACGTCCTGACTTTC. It is translated as CASSLNGIGAGANVLTF.

The genes are TRBV4-2 and TRBJ1-4; 8 positions match TRBD1. Per germline, CDR1 LGHNA and CDR2 YNFKEQ. The J segment lost 3 bases and the V segment lost 3 bases, leaving 9 bases of the junction unmatched. The CDR3 consists of 17 residues. The CDR3 loop reads CASSQDIGQGPNEKLFF. CDR3 bases: TGTGCCAGCAGCCAGGATATAGGACAGGGTCCTAATGAAAAACTGTTTTTT.

The rearrangement links TRBV11-2 to TRBJ1-2, with D possibly being TRBD1 (6 bases). Germline loops: CDR1 SGHAT, CDR2 FQNNGV. V lost 2 bases to trimming and J lost 5 bases, with 12 bases between them. The length of the CDR3 is 14 residues. CDR3 amino acids: CASSLRGTRYGYTF. The CDR3 region has the DNA TGTGCCAGCAGCTTAAGGGGGACGAGATATGGCTACACCTTC.

The chain links TRBV4-2 to TRBJ2-1, with a tentative D call TRBD2 (6 bases). The length of the CDR3 is 16 residues. Trimming shortened V by 8 bases and J by 4 bases, and 21 bases separated the two germline ends. Germline V gives CDR1 LGHNA, CDR2 YNFKEQ. The CDR3 loop is CASAGGSGSKYNEQFF. The CDR3 DNA follows: TGTGCCAGCGCCGGTGGGAGCGGGTCTAAATACAATGAGCAGTTCTTC.

V usage is TRBV7-2 and J usage is TRBJ2-1, with 7 bases that match TRBD2. Germline-derived CDR1 and CDR2 are SGHTA and FQGNSA. CDR3 size: 16 residues. The trim removed 5 bases at V and 0 bases at J, leaving 7 bases unmatched. The CDR3 nucleotides read TGTGCCAGCAGCCGCCCCGGGGGGAGCTCCTACAATGAGCAGTTCTTC. Its protein is CASSRPGGSSYNEQFF.

This chain connects TRBV28 to TRBJ2-3; tentative D call: TRBD2 (6 bases). The V end lost 8 bases, the J end lost 0 bases, and 9 bases lay between the germline ends. The V gene's germline CDR1 is MDHEN and CDR2 SYDVKM. The length of the CDR3 is 13 residues. As DNA, the CDR3 is TGTGCCAGCCGGGAGACTAGCACAGATACGCAGTATTTT. The encoded protein is CASRETSTDTQYF.

The gene calls are TRBV4-1 and TRBJ2-3, with 7 bases matching TRBD1. This CDR3 is 15 amino acids long. Per the germline V gene, CDR1 is MGHRA and CDR2 is YSYEKL. Trimming removed 2 bases from V and 0 bases from J; junction bases left unmatched: 2. The CDR3 nucleotides are TGCGCCAGCAGCCAAATACAGGGGAGCACAGATACGCAGTATTTT. This encodes CASSQIQGSTDTQYF.

The rearrangement uses TRBV7-2 and TRBJ2-5; D gene ambiguous. Deletions cut 7 bases from V and 0 bases from J, with 12 bases between. The CDR3 extends over 14 amino acids. From germline, CDR1 is SGHTA and CDR2 FQGNSA. The DNA for the CDR3 is TGTGCCAGCAAAGACCGCCTAGACCAAGAGACCCAGTACTTC. Translation gives CASKDRLDQETQYF.

This chain joins TRBV7-2 and TRBJ2-7; 12 bases are a match to TRBD2. Germline values: CDR1 SGHTA, CDR2 FQGNSA. The CDR3 has 15 residues. The V and J ends lost 5 bases and 3 bases, in that order; junction bases with no gene match: 5. The CDR3 loop reads CASSRTSGDYYEQYF. The CDR3 DNA reads as TGTGCCAGCAGCCGGACTAGCGGGGATTACTACGAGCAGTACTTC. Full variable domain (remainder filled in from reference TRBV7-2 and TRBJ2-7): GAGVSQSPSNKVTEKGKDVELRCDPISGHTALYWYRQSLGQGLEFLIYFQGNSAPDKSGLPSDRFSAERTGGSVSTLTIQRTQQEDSAVYLCASSRTSGDYYEQYFGPGTRLTVT.

V gene TRBV6-1 combines with J gene TRBJ2-1; TRBD1 aligns across 9 bases. The CDR3 has 15 residues. Germline CDR1 MNHNS, CDR2 SASEGT. V shed 4 bases, J shed 6 bases, and the junction held 7 bases outside the gene matches. In DNA form, the CDR3 reads TGTGCCAGCAGTGTAATTGGGACAGGGAGCAATGAGCAGTTCTTC. Translated: CASSVIGTGSNEQFF.

The chain has TRBV27 and TRBJ2-3, with 10 bases matching TRBD2. V was pared by 6 bases and J by 2 bases, with 8 bases of the junction left unmatched. The V gene's germline CDR1 is MNHEY and CDR2 SMNVEV (reference sequence). This CDR3 is 16 amino acids long. The CDR3 protein is CASRPTGLAHTDTQYF. The CDR3 DNA sequence: TGTGCCAGCAGACCCACGGGACTAGCGCACACAGATACGCAGTATTTT.

The rearrangement joins TRBV6-1 to TRBJ2-7; TRBD1 matches at 8 bases. Germline V CDR1 and CDR2: MNHNS, SASEGT. V lost 7 bases and J lost 5; bases outside the gene matches: 10. The CDR3 has 14 residues. The CDR3 DNA sequence: TGTGCCAGCACCAGTGACAGGGGAAGCGACGAGCAGTACTTC. Protein product: CASTSDRGSDEQYF.